These 12 T cell receptor beta chains share one sample of origin, sequenced in a study of blood T cell repertoires in COVID-19. Libraries were prepared by immunoSEQ multiplex PCR; TCRdb keeps only in-frame clonotypes and omits some of them. The table has some 350,000 clones, about 90% seen once. The sample consisted of peripheral blood. Receptors were obtained from a woman aged 18-29 years who had recovered from COVID-19.

This rearrangement joins TRBV9 to TRBJ2-5; no definite D call. Germline CDR1 and CDR2: SGDLS and YYNGEE. The CDR3 sequence is 15 residues long. V was trimmed by 0 bases and J by 5 bases, leaving 14 bases between them. The CDR3 is CASSVGGQNGETQYF. In DNA form, the CDR3 reads TGTGCCAGCAGCGTAGGCGGCCAGAATGGCGAGACCCAGTACTTC.

V and J are TRBV11-3 and TRBJ1-6; D possibly corresponds to TRBD1 (6 bases). CDR1 is SGHNT, CDR2 YENEEA, per germline. There are 16 residues in the CDR3. V was pared by 2 bases and J by 4 bases, with 12 bases between. Written as DNA, the CDR3 is TGTGCCAGCAGCTTATTCCAAAGGGGGTATAATTCACCCCTCCACTTT. Its protein product is CASSLFQRGYNSPLHF.

The V call is TRBV6-2 or TRBV6-3, the J call TRBJ2-6, with a weak D call TRBD2 (5 bases). Trimming took off 2 bases at V and 4 bases at J, with 21 bases between the two ends. CDR3 length equals 19 residues. Germline lookup yields CDR1 MNHEY and CDR2 SVGEGT. CDR3 residues: CASSYGGAPLVDGANVLTF. The CDR3 coding sequence is TGTGCCAGCAGTTACGGAGGTGCCCCTCTTGTTGACGGGGCCAACGTCCTGACTTTC.

The chain has TRBV7-9 and TRBJ2-1; 10 bases line up with TRBD2. The CDR3 covers 19 residues. The germline V gene encodes CDR1 SEHNR and CDR2 FQNEAQ (reference sequence). V was clipped by 1 base and J by 3 bases; unmatched bases: 12. CDR3 amino acids: CASSLVGWSGRAVYNEQFF. The CDR3 DNA follows: TGTGCCAGCAGCTTAGTTGGTTGGAGCGGGAGGGCCGTCTACAATGAGCAGTTCTTC.

The chain recombines TRBV28 with TRBJ2-3, with D maybe TRBD1 (6 bases). CDR1 MDHEN and CDR2 SYDVKM come from the germline V gene. The CDR3 spans 10 residues. Trimming took off 10 bases at V and 6 bases at J, with 8 bases between the two ends. This CDR3 is CATQGDTQYF. CDR3 DNA sequence: TGTGCCACCCAGGGGGATACGCAGTATTTT. The complete variable domain, with remaining parts taken from reference TRBV28 and TRBJ2-3, reads DVKVTQSSRYLVKRTGEKVFLECVQDMDHENMFWYRQDPGLGLRLIYFSYDVKMKEKGDIPEGYSVSREKKERFSLILESASTNQTSMYLCATQGDTQYFGPGTRLTVL.

The chain couples TRBV5-1 to TRBJ2-5, with TRBD2 as a possible D gene (6 bases). The CDR3 extends over 15 amino acids. Germline V gene sequence: CDR1 SGHRS, CDR2 YFSETQ. V lost 0 bases, J lost 7 bases, and 16 bases lay in between. CDR3 sequence reads: CASSLVGGASGTQYF. The CDR3 DNA sequence: TGCGCCAGCAGCTTGGTTGGCGGGGCGTCGGGGACCCAGTACTTC.

V gene TRBV25-1 combines with J gene TRBJ1-6; TRBD1 aligns across 11 bases. The CDR3 spans 15 residues. Germline V lookup: CDR1 MGHDK, CDR2 SYGVNS. With V trimmed by 8 bases and J by 6 bases, 6 bases remained unmatched. The CDR3 nucleotides are TGTGCCAGCCAAAGGGACAGGGGGTTTAATTCACCCCTCCACTTT. It is translated as CASQRDRGFNSPLHF.

The rearrangement links TRBV9 to TRBJ2-3; TRBD1 matches 7 bases. The germline V gene encodes CDR1 SGDLS and CDR2 YYNGEE. Trimming took 3 bases from V and 1 from J; bases not matched to a gene: 8. The CDR3 is made up of 16 amino acids. The CDR3, as DNA: TGTGCCAGCAGCGGAGGCGACAGGGTCGGCACAGATACGCAGTATTTT. Translation gives CASSGGDRVGTDTQYF.

The chain combines TRBV7-2 with TRBJ2-5; 9 bases agree with TRBD2. This CDR3 comprises 17 residues. The germline gives CDR1 SGHTA, CDR2 FQGNSA. The junction had 15 bases not matched to a gene; V was cut back by 5 bases and J by 5 bases. CDR3 nucleotides: TGTGCCAGCAGCCCCACTTGGTCTAGCGGGGCCGGCGAGACCCAGTACTTC. Translated, it gives CASSPTWSSGAGETQYF.

This clone was detected a few times. This chain uses TRBV3-1 (or the pseudogene TRBV3-2) with TRBJ2-7, with 9 nucleotides matching TRBD2. V shed 4 bases, J shed 4 bases, and the junction held 2 bases outside the gene matches. CDR3 length equals 13 residues. CDR1 is LGHDT and CDR2 is YNNKEL in the germline V gene (reference sequence). CDR3 residues: CASSRSGGYEQYV. In DNA, the CDR3 is TGTGCCAGCAGCCGTAGCGGGGGATACGAGCAGTACGTC.

V and J are TRBV5-6 and TRBJ2-2, with TRBD1 identical over 10 bases. Germline loops: CDR1 SGHDT, CDR2 YYEEEE. CDR3 length: 16 amino acids. V lost 5 bases and J lost 6; bases outside the gene matches: 10. In DNA, the CDR3 is TGTGCCAGCAGGGCGGGACAGGGGAGGTACGCCGGGGAGCTGTTTTTT. Its protein is CASRAGQGRYAGELFF.

The gene calls are TRBV6-5 and TRBJ2-1, with 8 bases matching TRBD1. The CDR3 runs to 16 residues. The germline gives CDR1 MNHEY, CDR2 SVGAGI. Losses at the gene ends were 1 base for V and 0 bases for J; bases not matched to a gene: 2. The CDR3 reads CASSYWTGSSYNEQFF. The CDR3 DNA is TGTGCCAGCAGTTACTGGACAGGGAGCTCCTACAATGAGCAGTTCTTC.